The subject of this entry is one TCR beta chain. The data belong to a study of blood T cell repertoires in COVID-19. Across the whole study: Spain, Italy and the United States supplied samples that represented acute and convalescent COVID-19. Sample material is recorded as cDNA or gDNA derived from T cells, B-cell-depleted T cells, or PBMCs.

In the original processing: Scientists estimated how many nucleated cells there were by amplifying reference gene primers. TCRdb's copy holds only in-frame clones and misses some; the assay was immunoSEQ multiplex PCR. That table gives V, J and clone size, and the DNA gave D and trimming. Among 200,000 to 250,000 clones, 65% to 90% were seen once, and the ten largest hold around 7.2%. V shed 3 bases and J shed 4 bases, with 12 bases lying between them. Germline V CDR1 and CDR2: MNHEY, SMNVEV (reference sequence). The CDR3 contains 14 residues. This TCR was recovered from a woman between 50 and 59 years old with acute or convalescent COVID-19. V and J are TRBV27 and TRBJ1-1; D not resolved. Sample: peripheral blood. CDR3 sequence (DNA): TGTGCCAGCAGTTTCTTGGTCTCGAGCACTGAAGCTTTCTTT. Translating gives CASSFLVSSTEAFF.